The TCR beta chain described here comes from a study of blood T cell repertoires in COVID-19. Background on the study: Italy, Spain and the United States were the sources of the convalescent and acute COVID-19 samples. T cells, B-cell-depleted T cells, or PBMCs provided the cDNA or gDNA that served as material.

Per the germline V gene, CDR1 is SNHLY and CDR2 is FYNNEI. The CDR3 consists of 14 residues. V trimming: 6 bases; J trimming: 4 bases; junction bases outside the gene matches: 7. Authors' methods: The authors estimated nucleated cell counts from reference gene primer amplification. Method: immunoSEQ multiplex PCR; TCRdb's copy keeps in-frame clones and lacks some. The V and J calls and clone size come from that table; D and trimming were worked out from the DNA. In the table there are about 26,000 clones, around 82% of which are singletons. Specimen: peripheral blood. The origin of this receptor is a man at least 80 years old with active or convalescent COVID-19. J is TRBJ1-2 and V is TRBV2, with TRBD1 matching over 8 bases. CDR3 protein: CASREDRDSYGYTF. CDR3 coding DNA: TGTGCCAGCAGAGAGGACAGGGACAGCTATGGCTACACCTTC.